This T cell receptor beta chain originates from a study of blood T cell repertoires in COVID-19. About the research overall: COVID-19 samples, acute and convalescent, were from the United States, Italy and Spain. PBMCs, B-cell-depleted T cells, or T cells provided the cDNA or gDNA that made up the material.

Per the original data handling: Scientists estimated how many nucleated cells there were by amplifying reference gene primers. Here immunoSEQ multiplex PCR was the method, and the copy in TCRdb shows in-frame clones only, minus some. V and J calls and clone size come straight from that table; D and trimming were deduced from the DNA. Of around 70,000 clones in the sample, roughly 80% were seen once. To note about this clone: Other nucleotide sequences in the sample specify the same CDR3.

The source material was peripheral blood. The receptor's source is a man in his sixties with acute or convalescent COVID-19.

CDR3 amino acids: CASSYSRTGGGYGYTF. For the CDR3, the DNA is TGTGCCAGCAGTTACTCTCGGACAGGGGGAGGCTATGGCTACACCTTC. This chain links TRBV6-5 with TRBJ1-2; 10 nucleotides align to TRBD1. V trimming: 0 bases; J trimming: 4 bases; junction bases outside the gene matches: 5. The CDR3 is made up of 16 amino acids. Germline V CDR1 and CDR2: MNHEY, SVGAGI.